These 20 T cell receptor beta chains share one sample of origin, sequenced in a study of cytomegalovirus exposure and HLA in healthy donors. Both 60 Vbeta primers and 13 Jbeta primers went into the PCR. Sequencing used immunoSEQ multiplex PCR; TCRdb keeps in-frame clones, though not all of them. The table lists about 120,000 clones, around four fifths of them singletons. Sequencing input: PBMCs. These receptors all stem from a woman in her thirties or forties in good health and CMV-seropositive.

The chain employs TRBV11-2 and TRBJ2-5; a weak D match, TRBD1 (6 bases). The J call is in doubt because the DNA end fits TRBJ2-7 better. The CDR3 is 14 amino acids. The germline V gene encodes CDR1 SGHAT and CDR2 FQNNGV. The CDR3 protein is CASSSGTRYYEQYF. Here the CDR3 DNA reads TGTGCCAGCAGCTCCGGGACAAGATACTACGAGCAGTACTTC.

The rearrangement joins TRBV29-1 to TRBJ2-3, with 12 bases that match TRBD2. The CDR3 consists of 15 residues. Germline loops: CDR1 SQVTM, CDR2 ANQGSEA. V was clipped by 7 bases and J by 1 base; unmatched bases: 6. CDR3 loop: CSARLAGEGTDTQYF. In DNA, the CDR3 is TGCAGCGCCCGACTAGCGGGAGAGGGCACAGATACGCAGTATTTT.

The chain couples TRBV5-4 to TRBJ2-1; 12 bases agree with TRBD2. CDR3 size: 14 residues. Trimming at V came to 0 bases and at J to 9 bases, leaving 1 base not matched to a gene. Germline V gives CDR1 SGHNT, CDR2 YYREEE (reference sequence). CDR3 protein: CASSLGLAGAEQFF. The CDR3 DNA reads as TGTGCCAGCAGCTTGGGACTAGCGGGAGCTGAGCAGTTCTTC.

The DNA of the CDR3 is TGTGCCAGCGGTGACAGGGACTACAATGAGCAGTTCTTC. Translating gives CASGDRDYNEQFF. This chain connects TRBV11-2 to TRBJ2-1; 7 nucleotides agree with TRBD1. V shed 8 bases and J 3 bases; nucleotides not matched to a gene: 4. Germline CDR1 reads SGHAT; CDR2 reads FQNNGV. This CDR3 comprises 13 residues.

The chain carries TRBV30 and TRBJ1-1; 9 bases fit TRBD1. The CDR3 has 17 amino acids. Trimming at V came to 3 bases and at J to 3 bases, leaving 14 bases not matched to a gene. Germline-derived CDR1 and CDR2 are GTSNPN and SVGIG (reference sequence). The CDR3 region is CAWRLPGQGSWDTEAFF. The DNA for the CDR3 is TGTGCCTGGAGGCTACCGGGACAGGGTTCTTGGGACACTGAAGCTTTCTTT.

This chain's CDR3 is CASSKDMPGQQNEKLFF. The CDR3 nucleotides read TGTGCCAGCAGCAAGGACATGCCGGGACAGCAGAATGAAAAACTGTTTTTT. The J gene is TRBJ1-4, the V gene TRBV5-8; TRBD1 agrees at 7 bases. Germline CDR1 SGHTS, CDR2 YDEGEE. This CDR3 comprises 17 residues. Trimming at V came to 4 bases and at J to 5 bases, leaving 14 bases not matched to a gene.

J is TRBJ2-1 and V is TRBV28; 7 bases fit TRBD1. V lost 7 bases, J lost 3 bases, and 6 bases stayed unmatched. CDR1 MDHEN and CDR2 SYDVKM come from the germline V gene. This CDR3 has 14 amino acids. CDR3 residues: CASKSDRLYNEQFF. The CDR3 DNA reads TGTGCCAGCAAATCGGACAGGCTCTACAATGAGCAGTTCTTC. Full variable domain (outside the CDR3, taken from reference TRBV28 and TRBJ2-1): DVKVTQSSRYLVKRTGEKVFLECVQDMDHENMFWYRQDPGLGLRLIYFSYDVKMKEKGDIPEGYSVSREKKERFSLILESASTNQTSMYLCASKSDRLYNEQFFGPGTRLTVL.

This clone has a single count. V usage is TRBV7-9 and J usage is TRBJ1-5; D is undetermined. The V gene's germline CDR1 is SEHNR and CDR2 FQNEAQ (reference sequence). The CDR3 runs 17 residues. Trimming removed 5 bases at V and 4 bases at J, with 21 bases between. The CDR3 coding sequence is TGTGCCAGCAGCGCAATTGGAGGGCCCGGTCGGAATCAGCCCCAGCATTTT. Protein: CASSAIGGPGRNQPQHF.

The chain employs TRBV13 and TRBJ2-7; a possible D gene is TRBD2 (6 bases). The germline CDR1 and CDR2 sequences are PRHDT and FYEKMQ (reference sequence). Trimming shortened V by 8 bases and J by 5 bases, and 16 bases separated the two germline ends. This CDR3 comprises 13 residues. The CDR3 sequence: CASSPGPGDEQYF. The DNA of the CDR3 is TGTGCCAGCTCCCCGGGGCCGGGGGACGAGCAGTACTTC.

The chain links TRBV9 to TRBJ1-1; 10 bases are a match to TRBD1. V was pared by 3 bases and J by 6 bases, with 2 bases of the junction left unmatched. Germline loops: CDR1 SGDLS, CDR2 YYNGEE. This CDR3 is 13 amino acids long. CDR3 bases: TGTGCCAGCAGCGGCGGGACAGGGGCTGAAGCTTTCTTT. Protein sequence: CASSGGTGAEAFF.

V gene TRBV5-6 combines with J gene TRBJ1-3; maybe TRBD1 (5 bases). The CDR3 extends over 15 amino acids. The ends were cut back, 4 bases at V and 2 bases at J, with 13 bases in the middle. Per the germline V gene, CDR1 is SGHDT and CDR2 is YYEEEE. DNA for the CDR3: TGTGCCAGCAGCAAAGTGGGGCCAGCTGGAAACACCATATATTTT. This gives the protein CASSKVGPAGNTIYF.

The V and J genes are TRBV25-1 and TRBJ2-1; D may be TRBD2 (5 bases). CDR1 and CDR2 from the germline V gene are MGHDK and SYGVNS. This CDR3 contains 14 residues. V lost 4 bases, J lost 9 bases, and 16 bases lay in between. The CDR3 nucleotides read TGTGCCAGCAGTGGGTCCGAACTAGGAAGTGAGCAGTTCTTC. Its protein is CASSGSELGSEQFF.

This chain uses TRBV4-1 with TRBJ1-1; D is perhaps TRBD1 (6 bases). The V and J ends lost 4 bases and 4 bases respectively, with 13 bases between them. The CDR3 extends over 14 amino acids. Germline loops: CDR1 MGHRA, CDR2 YSYEKL. CDR3 region: CASSLLGGATEAFF. CDR3 DNA sequence: TGCGCCAGCAGCCTGCTCGGGGGGGCCACTGAAGCTTTCTTT.

J is TRBJ2-7 and V is TRBV6-6; no definite D call. Germline V lookup: CDR1 MNHNY, CDR2 SVGAGI (reference sequence). The CDR3 extends over 15 amino acids. Trimming took 6 bases from V and 0 from J, leaving 15 bases between them. The CDR3: CASRTPRDSSYEQYF. The CDR3 coding sequence is TGTGCCAGCAGGACTCCCAGAGATAGCTCCTACGAGCAGTACTTC.

The gene calls are TRBV18 and TRBJ2-4; D might be TRBD2 (6 bases). In germline, CDR1 is KGHSH, CDR2 LQKENI. The CDR3 has 16 residues. Trimming pared 1 base from V and 2 bases from J, leaving 12 bases between. CDR3 residues: CASSPLAGTTKNIQYF. The CDR3 region has the DNA TGTGCCAGCTCACCACTGGCGGGAACGACCAAAAACATTCAGTACTTC.

This chain joins TRBV6-5 and TRBJ1-5; D ambiguous. This CDR3 region has 15 residues. Germline loops: CDR1 MNHEY, CDR2 SVGAGI. V was cut by 0 bases and J by 3 bases, with 9 bases left in between. The CDR3 reads CASSYSVQNNQPQHF. The CDR3 DNA reads TGTGCCAGCAGTTACTCGGTACAGAACAATCAGCCCCAGCATTTT.

The chain uses TRBV7-2 and TRBJ2-5; D is ambiguous. Deletions cut 6 bases from V and 0 bases from J, with 8 bases between. The CDR3 runs to 13 residues. Germline assignment: CDR1 SGHTA and CDR2 FQGNSA. The CDR3 DNA reads TGTGCCAGCAGTAAGCCGTACCAAGAGACCCAGTACTTC. As protein: CASSKPYQETQYF.

The CDR3 region is CASSVGGRAQEQYF. CDR3 nucleotides: TGTGCCAGCAGCGTAGGCGGGAGGGCCCAAGAGCAGTACTTC. The chain employs TRBV9 and TRBJ2-5; 9 bases map to TRBD2. The germline V gene encodes CDR1 SGDLS and CDR2 YYNGEE. The CDR3 length is 14 residues. With V trimmed by 0 bases and J by 11 bases, 8 bases remained unmatched.

The CDR3, as DNA: TGTGCCAGCTCACCAAACGGGAGCCCCTACAATGAGCAGTTCTTC. Protein product: CASSPNGSPYNEQFF. The chain joins TRBV18 to TRBJ2-1, with D possibly matching TRBD2 (6 bases). Between the trimmed V and J ends, which lost 2 bases and 2 bases, there was a span of 10 bases. CDR3 length: 15 amino acids. Germline loops: CDR1 KGHSH, CDR2 LQKENI.

The rearrangement joins TRBV7-2 to TRBJ1-2; TRBD1 might be the D (6 bases). The length of the CDR3 is 14 residues. The germline V gene has CDR1 SGHTA and CDR2 FQGNSA. With 2 bases removed from V and 3 bases from J, the gap between germline ends came to 10 bases. In nucleotides, the CDR3 is TGTGCCAGCAGCTTAAGGGGGGGCGACTATGGCTACACCTTC. Protein sequence: CASSLRGGDYGYTF.